These 22 T cell receptor beta chains originate from one sample sequenced in a study of T cells in Graves' hyperthyroidism and ophthalmopathy. Using RNA transcripts as the source, TCR beta CDR3 regions were amplified. With the HTBI primer set, the TCR CDR3 went through a first round of RT-PCR. TCRdb fed the multiplex PCR reads into MiXCR, producing one record per CDR3 protein. The table lists a few hundred thousand distinct CDR3 sequences, around 42% of them singletons, with more than 7.5% in the top ten. Sequencing input: peripheral blood or thyroid tissue (not recorded which). Receptors originate from a woman between 18 and 30 years old with Graves' hyperthyroidism.

In this sample, this clonotype turned up once. This chain joins TRBV14 and TRBJ2-2; the D gene is possibly TRBD1 (6 bases). Germline values: CDR1 SGHDN, CDR2 FVKESK. The CDR3 contains 17 residues. Trimming took off 4 bases at V and 4 bases at J, with 19 bases between the two ends. In nucleotides, the CDR3 is TGTGCCAGCAGCCGCCATCAGGGGAAGGTAGCCACCGGGGAGCTGTTTTTT. This codes for CASSRHQGKVATGELFF.

CDR3: CATSDPSGIYNETQYF. As DNA, the CDR3 is TGTGCCACCAGTGATCCTAGCGGGATCTACAATGAGACCCAGTACTTC. The chain employs TRBV24-1 and TRBJ2-5; 9 nucleotides line up with TRBD2. CDR3 size: 16 residues. In germline, CDR1 is KGHDR, CDR2 SFDVKD. J gave up 5 bases and V 3 bases, and 9 bases lay outside the gene matches.

The sample holds many counts of this clonotype. The rearrangement links TRBV4-2 to TRBJ1-6; TRBD1 matches 7 bases. Losses at the gene ends were 6 bases for V and 8 bases for J; bases not matched to a gene: 10. CDR1 and CDR2 from the germline V gene are LGHNA and YNFKEQ. The CDR3 length is 15 residues. The CDR3 loop reads CASSHEQGRDSPLHF. DNA of the CDR3: TGTGCCAGCAGTCATGAACAGGGGAGAGATTCACCCCTCCACTTT.

A few counts support this clonotype. The chain has TRBV20-1 and TRBJ2-3; tentative D call: TRBD2 (5 bases). V lost 2 bases and J lost 0, with 12 bases in between. The CDR3 length is 15 residues. The germline gives CDR1 DFQATT, CDR2 SNEGSKA (reference sequence). Here the CDR3 reads CSARSASLSTDTQYF. DNA of the CDR3: TGCAGTGCTAGATCCGCTAGCCTAAGCACAGATACGCAGTATTTT.

This chain links TRBV19 with TRBJ2-1, with TRBD2 as a possible D gene (5 bases). Trimming took off 5 bases at V and 8 bases at J, with 16 bases between the two ends. This CDR3 comprises 14 residues. CDR1 and CDR2 from the germline V gene are LNHDA and SQIVND (reference sequence). CDR3 nucleotide sequence: TGTGCCAGTAGTCCCAGTGGGAGTGGGGATGAGCAGTTCTTC. Amino acids: CASSPSGSGDEQFF.

The sample holds many counts of this clonotype. The chain is built from TRBV20-1 and TRBJ2-2; D is ambiguous. Germline CDR1 DFQATT, CDR2 SNEGSKA (reference sequence). The CDR3 contains 13 residues. V lost 3 bases to trimming and J lost 6 bases, with 11 bases between them. The CDR3 bases are TGCAGTGCTAGTGTGTTTCATGCCGGGGAGCTGTTTTTT. Translated: CSASVFHAGELFF.

This clonotype was observed at least ten times. This chain connects TRBV20-1 to TRBJ1-4; 7 positions match TRBD1. CDR1 and CDR2 (germline): DFQATT, SNEGSKA (reference sequence). This CDR3 has 14 residues. With V trimmed by 3 bases and J by 8 bases, 9 bases remained unmatched. The CDR3 is CSASTGTVNEKLFF. The CDR3 DNA follows: TGCAGTGCTAGCACCGGGACAGTTAACGAAAAACTGTTTTTT.

On this clonotype: A much larger clone differs by one base, so this may be a read error. The J gene is TRBJ2-7, the V gene TRBV2; 8 bases line up with TRBD2. The CDR3 sequence is 14 residues long. Per germline, CDR1 SNHLY and CDR2 FYNNEI. CDR3 residues: CASSPRLAPYERYF. The CDR3 DNA is TGTGCCAGCAGTCCTCGACTAGCGCCCTACGAGCGGTACTTC.

This clonotype occurred a few times. The CDR3 nucleotides are TGTGCCTGTTCACAGGGCCCAGGGGAAAAACTGTTTTTT. Amino acid sequence: CACSQGPGEKLFF. The chain combines TRBV30 with TRBJ1-4; the D gene is possibly TRBD1 (6 bases). Deletions cut 6 bases from V and 8 bases from J, with 16 bases between. Germline V lookup: CDR1 GTSNPN, CDR2 SVGIG (reference sequence). The CDR3 is 13 residues long.

This clonotype was observed a handful of times. CDR3 sequence: CAISERDREVNNEQFF. The CDR3 DNA is TGTGCCATCAGTGAGAGGGACAGGGAGGTAAACAATGAGCAGTTCTTC. The V gene is TRBV10-3, the J gene TRBJ2-1, with TRBD1 matching over 9 bases. From germline, CDR1 is ENHRY and CDR2 SYGVKD. This CDR3 comprises 16 residues. With 2 bases clipped from V and 5 bases from J, the junction kept 7 bases outside the gene matches.

In its sample, this clonotype was seen a few times. An end of the junction differs from the germline gene, which may be a read error. The rearrangement links TRBV9 to TRBJ1-6; unclear D gene. Germline V gene data show CDR1 as SGDLS and CDR2 as YYNGEE. This CDR3 is built from 12 residues. CDR3 DNA: TGTGCCGGCAGCCCCTCCAGTTCACCCCTCCACTTT. This sequence encodes CAGSPSSSPLHF.

This clonotype occurred many times. The CDR3: CASRVDSHNEKLFF. CDR3 nucleotide sequence: TGTGCCAGCAGGGTGGACAGTCATAATGAAAAACTGTTTTTT. The chain carries TRBV6-5 and TRBJ1-4; D is possibly TRBD1 (6 bases). There are 14 residues in the CDR3. The ends were cut back, 6 bases at V and 4 bases at J, with 12 bases in the middle. Germline lookup yields CDR1 MNHEY and CDR2 SVGAGI.

This clonotype was seen many times. The chain carries TRBV20-1 and TRBJ1-2; 7 nucleotides agree with TRBD1. This CDR3 is 12 amino acids long. Looked up from germline, CDR1 is DFQATT and CDR2 is SNEGSKA (reference sequence). Trimming removed 5 bases from V and 7 bases from J; junction bases left unmatched: 7. CDR3 sequence: CSAYRGFSGYTF. The CDR3 DNA reads TGCAGTGCTTACAGGGGATTCAGTGGCTACACCTTC.

This clonotype came up many times. V is TRBV3-1 and J is TRBJ1-3; no clear D. V was shortened by 2 bases and J by 4 bases, with 9 bases between the two germline ends. The germline gives CDR1 LGHDT, CDR2 YNNKEL (reference sequence). The CDR3 length is 14 residues. CDR3 loop: CASSQMGDGNTIYF. Written as DNA, the CDR3 is TGTGCCAGCAGCCAAATGGGTGACGGAAACACCATATATTTT.

This clonotype has a count of ten or more. V is TRBV7-9 and J is TRBJ2-5; tentatively, D is TRBD2 (5 bases). From germline, CDR1 is SEHNR and CDR2 FQNEAQ (reference sequence). Between the trimmed V and J ends, which lost 5 bases and 4 bases, there was a span of 20 bases. The length of the CDR3 is 16 residues. The CDR3 coding sequence is TGTGCCAGCAGCCCAACCTCGGGGTCCGCCCCAGAGACCCAGTACTTC. Amino acids: CASSPTSGSAPETQYF.

The chain carries TRBV2 and TRBJ1-1, with TRBD1 matching 8 bases. The CDR3 length is 17 residues. Trimming removed 9 bases from V and 5 bases from J; junction bases left unmatched: 20. CDR1 and CDR2 (germline): SNHLY, FYNNEI. The CDR3 here is CARAPGRTGQGGTEAFF. The CDR3 DNA sequence: TGTGCCAGAGCCCCAGGCCGCACTGGACAGGGTGGGACTGAAGCTTTCTTT.

This clonotype came up many times. This chain connects TRBV20-1 to TRBJ2-7; D perhaps matches TRBD2 (5 bases). V lost 7 bases and J lost 3, with 19 bases in between. From germline, CDR1 is DFQATT and CDR2 SNEGSKA (reference sequence). The CDR3 extends over 14 amino acids. The CDR3: CSVRKGVGLYEQYF. The DNA for the CDR3 is TGCAGTGTCAGGAAGGGAGTAGGGCTCTACGAGCAGTACTTC.

J is TRBJ2-3 and V is TRBV29-1, with a weak D call TRBD2 (7 bases). CDR1 and CDR2 (germline): SQVTM, ANQGSEA. Trimming stripped 8 bases from V and 4 bases from J, with 22 bases between. There are 15 residues in the CDR3. The DNA for the CDR3 is TGCAGCACCGACCCCCCGGGCGGGGGCGCAGATACGCAGTATTTT. This sequence encodes CSTDPPGGGADTQYF.

The table lists this clonotype with many counts. V and J are TRBV7-9 and TRBJ1-1; 9 bases agree with TRBD1. The germline CDR1 and CDR2 sequences are SEHNR and FQNEAQ (reference sequence). The CDR3 covers 15 residues. Trimming took 5 bases from V and 6 from J; bases not matched to a gene: 10. The CDR3 DNA is TGTGCCAGCAGCCCAGAGACAGGGGGTGTCTCTGAAGCTTTCTTT. Protein: CASSPETGGVSEAFF. Variable domain in full (rest from reference TRBV7-9 and TRBJ1-1): DTGVSQNPRHKITKRGQNVTFRCDPISEHNRLYWYRQTLGQGPEFLTYFQNEAQLEKSRLLSDRFSAERPKGSFSTLEIQRTEQGDSAMYLCASSPETGGVSEAFFGQGTRLTVV.

There are a few counts of this clonotype. The V and J genes are TRBV7-2 and TRBJ2-2; D remains unclear. Germline-derived CDR1 and CDR2 are SGHTA and FQGNSA. The V gene lost 5 bases and the J gene lost 8 bases, with 0 bases spanning the gap. The CDR3 covers 9 residues. The CDR3 here is CASSGELFF. CDR3 nucleotides: TGTGCCAGCAGCGGGGAGCTGTTTTTT.

The chain combines TRBV15 with TRBJ2-5; D may be TRBD2 (5 bases). Germline lookup yields CDR1 LNHNV and CDR2 YYDKDF (reference sequence). This CDR3 is built from 16 residues. V lost 0 bases and J 9 bases, leaving 20 bases between the germline ends. DNA of the CDR3: TGTGCCACCAGCAGAGATTTCGGGGATAGCAATCAGCCCCAGTACTTC. Protein product: CATSRDFGDSNQPQYF.

The chain joins TRBV15 to TRBJ1-6; a possible D gene is TRBD1 (5 bases). The CDR3 sequence is 14 residues long. Germline V CDR1 and CDR2: LNHNV, YYDKDF (reference sequence). Trimming removed 3 bases at V and 9 bases at J, with 12 bases between. CDR3 coding DNA: TGTGCCACCAGCAGCGAGGGGCAGGGTTCACCCCTCCACTTT. Its translation: CATSSEGQGSPLHF.